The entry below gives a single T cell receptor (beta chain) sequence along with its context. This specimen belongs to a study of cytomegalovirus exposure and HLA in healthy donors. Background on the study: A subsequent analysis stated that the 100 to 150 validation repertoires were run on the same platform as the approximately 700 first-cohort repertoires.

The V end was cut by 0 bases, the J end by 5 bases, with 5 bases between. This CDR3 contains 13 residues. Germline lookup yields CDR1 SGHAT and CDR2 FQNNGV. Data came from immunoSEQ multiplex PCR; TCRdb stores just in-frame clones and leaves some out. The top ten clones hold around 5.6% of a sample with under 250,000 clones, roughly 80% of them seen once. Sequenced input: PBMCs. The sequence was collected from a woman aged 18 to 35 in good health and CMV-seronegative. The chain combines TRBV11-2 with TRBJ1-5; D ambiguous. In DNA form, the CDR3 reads TGTGCCAGCAGCTTAGAGTGGGATCAGCCCCAGCATTTT. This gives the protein CASSLEWDQPQHF.